This TCR beta chain was recorded in a study of T cells in localized non-small cell lung cancer. Whole-study results and caveats: Uninvolved neighboring lung showed the greatest T cell clonality, exceeding tumor. Turning up in adjacent lung were a median roughly 50 of the top 100 tumor clones. Elevated circulating T cell density in blood was associated with longer overall survival.

Germline CDR1 and CDR2: LGHNA and YNFKEQ. With V trimmed by 0 bases and J by 3 bases, 4 bases remained unmatched. There are 16 residues in the CDR3. The repertoire was sequenced with immunoSEQ multiplex PCR; TCRdb's copy has only in-frame clones and lacks some. The data contain some 85,000 clones, 80% of them seen just once; the ten biggest clones take up over 15%. To note about this clone: Its antigen is undetermined.

The chain employs TRBV4-2 and TRBJ2-3; TRBD2 aligns across 9 bases. The clonotype originates from a man aged 40 to 70 with stage II squamous cell lung carcinoma. Material: PBMCs, obtained before any cancer treatment. CDR3 in DNA: TGTGCCAGCAGCCAAGATCCTAGCGGGACGACAGATACGCAGTATTTT. Translation gives CASSQDPSGTTDTQYF.